This is a list of T cell receptor beta chains from one sample in a study of blood T cell repertoires in COVID-19. The table came from immunoSEQ multiplex PCR; TCRdb's copy has only in-frame clones and leaves some out. The sample records approximately 240,000 clones, about 93% being singletons. Sequenced material: PBMCs or T cells enriched from blood (not recorded which). All receptors derive from a woman aged 18 to 35 who had recovered from COVID-19. Each CDR3 is given with its conserved first and last residue. The order of the fields is CDR3 length, V gene, D gene, J gene, clone size, CDR3 DNA, CDR3 protein. D genes are given only for firm matches. Part of the rows lack a size; the others show once, few, many or a class for expanded clones.

>13|TRBV25-1|.|TRBJ1-1|.
TGTGCCAGCAGTGAAGGGTCGACAGTTGAAGCTTTCTTT
CASSEGSTVEAFF
>15|TRBV5-1|.|TRBJ2-3|.
TGCGCCAGCAGCTTGGGAGGTCGTAACACAGATACGCAGTATTTT
CASSLGGRNTDTQYF
>15|TRBV11-2|TRBD2|TRBJ2-1|.
TGTGCCAGCAGCTTTATGCGGGAGGGTTCCCATGAGCAGTTCTTC
CASSFMREGSHEQFF
>16|TRBV18|.|TRBJ1-2|.
TGTGCCAGCTCCACCAGTATGTGGGCCAGAGACTATGGCTACACCTTC
CASSTSMWARDYGYTF
>13|TRBV10-3|TRBD1|TRBJ2-7|.
TGTGCCATCTCAGGGACAGGAGACTACGAGCAGTACTTC
CAISGTGDYEQYF
>13|TRBV7-3|.|TRBJ2-1|.
TGTGCCAGCAGCTTAATGGGGGGCAATGAGCAGTTCTTC
CASSLMGGNEQFF
>16|TRBV5-4|TRBD2|TRBJ2-1|.
TGTGCCAGCAGCTTTGGGACTAGGTCGACCTACAATGAGCAGTTCTTC
CASSFGTRSTYNEQFF
>13|TRBV2|TRBD1|TRBJ1-2|few
TGTGCCAGCAGGACAGGGGGAGAGAATGGCTACACCTTC
CASRTGGENGYTF
>15|TRBV11-3|.|TRBJ1-6|.
TGTGCCAGCAGCCTCCGCCGGAGGGGAGAATCACCCCTCCACTTT
CASSLRRRGESPLHF
>15|TRBV7-2|.|TRBJ1-1|.
TGTGCCAGCAGCTTAGCTTTACAGGTTTCCACTGAAGCTTTCTTT
CASSLALQVSTEAFF
>11|TRBV12-3/TRBV12-4|.|TRBJ2-1|.
TGTGCCAGCAGTGTAAACAATGAGCAGTTCTTC
CASSVNNEQFF
>15|TRBV30|TRBD1|TRBJ1-2|.
TGTGCCTGGAGAGCTATAAGACAGGGATACTATGGCTACACCTTC
CAWRAIRQGYYGYTF
>14|TRBV7-3|TRBD1|TRBJ2-2|.
TGTGCCAGCAGCCTCGACAGGGGGTCCGGGGAGCTGTTTTTT
CASSLDRGSGELFF
>14|TRBV12-5|TRBD1|TRBJ2-1|once
TGTGCTAGTGGTTTGGTACCGGACGAGGGGGCTCCGTTCTTC
CASGLVPDEGAPFF